Below, 19 T cell receptor beta chains from the same sample are listed, as sequenced in a study of blood T cell repertoires in COVID-19. The protocol was immunoSEQ multiplex PCR, while the TCRdb copy is restricted to in-frame clones and leaves out a portion. The table lists about 200,000 clones, around 80% of them singletons. The sample taken for sequencing was PBMCs or T cells enriched from blood (not recorded which). The receptors shown here come from a woman between 40 and 55 years old with acute COVID-19.

The chain recombines TRBV2 with TRBJ2-7, with a possible D match to TRBD2 (5 bases). The CDR3 length is 14 residues. V lost 6 bases and J lost 5, with 17 bases in between. Germline values: CDR1 SNHLY, CDR2 FYNNEI. The chain's CDR3 is CASSRTGKNDEQYF. The CDR3 nucleotides are TGTGCCAGCAGCCGGACGGGGAAGAACGACGAGCAGTACTTC.

The chain has TRBV7-9 and TRBJ1-2, with 8 bases identical to TRBD1. Germline loops: CDR1 SEHNR, CDR2 FQNEAQ (reference sequence). CDR3 length equals 15 residues. With V trimmed by 6 bases and J by 1 base, 7 bases remained unmatched. CDR3 coding DNA: TGTGCCAGCAGTCACGGACAGGGATTTAACTATGGCTACACCTTC. Encoded protein: CASSHGQGFNYGYTF.

CDR3 protein: CASSLSRQETQYF. In nucleotides, the CDR3 is TGTGCCAGCAGCTTATCCAGACAAGAGACCCAGTACTTC. This chain uses TRBV11-3 with TRBJ2-5; D unresolved. Germline assignment: CDR1 SGHNT and CDR2 YENEEA. V was trimmed by 2 bases and J by 2 bases, leaving 6 bases between them. This CDR3 is 13 amino acids long.

V gene TRBV7-9 combines with J gene TRBJ1-5; no clear D gene. This CDR3 is built from 13 residues. Germline loops: CDR1 SEHNR, CDR2 FQNEAQ (reference sequence). V lost 5 bases, J lost 11 bases, and 16 bases lay in between. The CDR3 reads CASSLERDGAQHF. The CDR3 DNA reads as TGTGCCAGCAGCCTCGAGCGGGATGGGGCCCAGCATTTT.

This chain's CDR3 is CASSLVGRGSVTEAFF. The CDR3 nucleotides are TGTGCCAGCAGCTTAGTGGGGCGGGGGTCGGTCACTGAAGCTTTCTTT. The chain employs TRBV7-2 and TRBJ1-1; a possible D gene is TRBD1 (5 bases). CDR1 and CDR2 (germline): SGHTA, FQGNSA. The CDR3 length is 16 residues. V was cut by 1 base and J by 4 bases, with 16 bases left in between.

V gene TRBV5-1 combines with J gene TRBJ2-7; 9 bases line up with TRBD1. CDR1 is SGHRS and CDR2 is YFSETQ in the germline V gene. V shed 3 bases, J shed 3 bases, and the junction held 4 bases outside the gene matches. The CDR3 extends over 14 amino acids. The CDR3 sequence is CASSSQGAGYEQYF. CDR3 coding DNA: TGCGCCAGCAGCTCACAGGGGGCTGGCTACGAGCAGTACTTC. The entire variable domain, with the rest obtained from reference TRBV5-1 and TRBJ2-7, is as follows: KAGVTQTPRYLIKTRGQQVTLSCSPISGHRSVSWYQQTPGQGLQFLFEYFSETQRNKGNFPGRFSGRQFSNSRSEMNVSTLELGDSALYLCASSSQGAGYEQYFGPGTRLTVT.

The count of this clone is one. The DNA for the CDR3 is TGTGCCAGCGGAGGTCGAGGTAGTATATCGGATACGCAGTATTTT. Amino acids: CASGGRGSISDTQYF. The chain employs TRBV7-2 and TRBJ2-3; the D gene is possibly TRBD2 (5 bases). Deletions cut 8 bases from V and 6 bases from J, with 21 bases between. The CDR3 length is 15 residues. Per the germline V gene, CDR1 is SGHTA and CDR2 is FQGNSA.

This clone occurred a few times. The chain carries TRBV5-1 and TRBJ1-1, with 8 bases identical to TRBD1. This CDR3 is 14 amino acids long. Unmatched junction bases numbered 7, after V lost 2 bases and J lost 7 bases. Germline CDR1 SGHRS, CDR2 YFSETQ. CDR3: CASSLSDRAYEAFF. Here the CDR3 DNA reads TGCGCCAGCAGCTTATCGGACAGGGCATATGAAGCTTTCTTT.

The genes are TRBV4-1 and TRBJ1-5, with D possibly matching TRBD1 (5 bases). The CDR3 length is 16 residues. Trimming pared 3 bases from V and 5 bases from J, leaving 17 bases between. CDR1 and CDR2 (germline): MGHRA, YSYEKL. The CDR3 nucleotides read TGCGCCAGCAGCCAGCCCAGGGAGGGGTTGGATCAGCCCCAGCATTTT. Protein sequence: CASSQPREGLDQPQHF.

This chain joins TRBV27 and TRBJ2-7; D uncertain. V lost 1 base and J lost 1, with 8 bases in between. The CDR3 length is 14 residues. Germline assignment: CDR1 MNHEY and CDR2 SMNVEV (reference sequence). CDR3 in DNA: TGTGCCAGCAGTTTATGGGCCCAATCCTACGAGCAGTACTTC. This translates into CASSLWAQSYEQYF.

In DNA form, the CDR3 reads TGTGCCAGCAGCGCAACATTAAATAGCAATCAGCCCCAGCATTTT. Translated: CASSATLNSNQPQHF. The rearrangement links TRBV7-2 to TRBJ1-5; D not certain. This CDR3 contains 15 residues. Per germline, CDR1 SGHTA and CDR2 FQGNSA. Trimming stripped 5 bases from V and 0 bases from J, with 11 bases between.

The rearrangement links TRBV15 to TRBJ1-2; TRBD1 agrees at 9 bases. J lost 2 bases, V lost 3 bases, and 4 bases had no gene match. This CDR3 has 15 residues. CDR1 and CDR2 from the germline V gene are LNHNV and YYDKDF (reference sequence). CDR3 sequence: CATSRGQGINYGYTF. The CDR3 nucleotides read TGTGCCACCAGCAGGGGACAGGGAATAAACTATGGCTACACCTTC. The full variable domain, rest sourced from reference TRBV15 and TRBJ1-2, is DAMVIQNPRYQVTQFGKPVTLSCSQTLNHNVMYWYQQKSSQAPKLLFHYYDKDFNNEADTPDNFQSRRPNTSFCFLDIRSPGLGDTAMYLCATSRGQGINYGYTFGSGTRLTVV.

The chain uses TRBV9 and TRBJ2-3; 7 positions agree with TRBD1. The CDR3 extends over 13 amino acids. Germline CDR1 SGDLS, CDR2 YYNGEE. With 7 bases clipped from V and 2 bases from J, the junction kept 4 bases outside the gene matches. CDR3 residues: CASGDSHTDTQYF. DNA of the CDR3: TGTGCCAGCGGGGACAGCCACACAGATACGCAGTATTTT.

The V call is TRBV5-6, the J call TRBJ2-3, with D tentatively TRBD1 (6 bases). Trimming took off 0 bases at V and 8 bases at J, with 22 bases between the two ends. Germline CDR1 is SGHDT and CDR2 is YYEEEE. CDR3 size: 17 residues. The CDR3 nucleotides read TGTGCCAGCAGCTTGGGGGGACCAGGGGCGGCCCAGGGTACGCAGTATTTT. This encodes CASSLGGPGAAQGTQYF.

The count of this clone is one. This chain links TRBV6-1 with TRBJ2-7; no definite D call. V dropped 1 base and J dropped 0 bases, with 10 bases sitting between them. CDR1 MNHNS and CDR2 SASEGT come from the germline V gene. This CDR3 is built from 15 residues. CDR3 sequence: CASSEGTAPSYEQYF. CDR3 nucleotides: TGTGCCAGCAGTGAAGGTACCGCGCCCTCCTACGAGCAGTACTTC.

The rearrangement joins TRBV3-1 (or the pseudogene TRBV3-2) to TRBJ1-4, with D tentatively TRBD1 (5 bases). V was pared by 2 bases and J by 8 bases, with 9 bases between. CDR3 size: 13 residues. CDR1 is LGHDT and CDR2 is YNNKEL in the germline V gene (reference sequence). CDR3 residues: CASSQQGREKLFF. CDR3 nucleotide sequence: TGTGCCAGCAGCCAACAGGGAAGGGAAAAACTGTTTTTT.

This chain joins TRBV18 and TRBJ2-1, with TRBD1 matching over 7 bases. V was clipped by 2 bases and J by 4 bases; unmatched bases: 11. The CDR3 has 17 residues. Germline V gives CDR1 KGHSH, CDR2 LQKENI. CDR3: CASSPISGGRLYNEQFF. DNA for the CDR3: TGTGCCAGCTCACCAATATCAGGGGGAAGGCTTTACAATGAGCAGTTCTTC. Complete variable domain (other parts from reference TRBV18 and TRBJ2-1): NAGVMQNPRHLVRRRGQEARLRCSPMKGHSHVYWYRQLPEEGLKFMVYLQKENIIDESGMPKERFSAEFPKEGPSILRIQQVVRGDSAAYFCASSPISGGRLYNEQFFGPGTRLTVL.

The chain uses TRBV28 and TRBJ2-5; 10 bases agree with TRBD2. Germline-derived CDR1 and CDR2 are MDHEN and SYDVKM. V gave up 1 base and J gave up 4 bases; unmatched junction bases: 9. The CDR3 length is 17 residues. The CDR3 DNA reads TGTGCCAGCAGTTTATCCGGGAGCGGGAGGGGTGGAGAGACCCAGTACTTC. It codes for CASSLSGSGRGGETQYF.

The CDR3: CSVLTGGEKLFF. CDR3 DNA sequence: TGCAGCGTTTTGACAGGAGGTGAAAAACTGTTTTTT. The chain joins TRBV29-1 to TRBJ1-4, with TRBD1 as a possible D gene (6 bases). The CDR3 is 12 residues long. Germline-derived CDR1 and CDR2 are SQVTM and ANQGSEA. V lost 5 bases, J lost 7 bases, and 11 bases lay in between.